A selection of T cell receptor beta chains follows, all from one sample in a study of PD-1 blockade in classical Hodgkin lymphoma. The table came from immunoSEQ multiplex PCR; TCRdb's copy has only in-frame clones and leaves some out. The table has 72,000 or so clones, 85% to 95% seen once; the top ten hold about 8%. The sequenced sample was peripheral blood mononuclear cells (PBMCs), obtained at baseline. Receptor source: a human donor with classical Hodgkin lymphoma. The CDR3 runs from the conserved cysteine through the conserved F or W. The D gene is left open where the match is weak. Some rows mark clone size as missing; the rest say once, few, many or name a class of expanded clone.

V	size	D	J	CDR3	DNA
TRBV6-5	.	.	TRBJ2-5	CASSYYQQAYQETQYF	TGTGCCAGCAGTTACTACCAACAGGCGTACCAAGAGACCCAGTACTTC
TRBV28	.	TRBD1	TRBJ1-5	CASSHDRARQPQHF	TGTGCCAGCAGTCACGACAGGGCTCGGCAGCCCCAGCATTTT
TRBV30	once	TRBD2	TRBJ2-3	CAWSNFAGGPDTQYF	TGTGCCTGGAGTAACTTCGCGGGAGGGCCGGATACGCAGTATTTT
TRBV5-1	.	.	TRBJ2-7	CASGYGRASYEQYF	TGCGCCAGCGGGTATGGTCGAGCCTCCTACGAGCAGTACTTC
TRBV14	.	.	TRBJ2-7	CASSPTFGFYEQYF	TGTGCCAGCAGCCCCACGTTCGGTTTTTACGAGCAGTACTTC
TRBV5-4	.	TRBD2	TRBJ2-3	CASSFLAGVSDTQYF	TGTGCCAGCAGCTTTTTAGCGGGGGTATCAGATACGCAGTATTTT
TRBV19	.	.	TRBJ1-6	CASTPGQWKFDNSPLHF	TGTGCCAGTACCCCTGGACAGTGGAAGTTCGATAATTCACCCCTCCACTTT
TRBV7-9	.	.	TRBJ1-1	CASSPRGIEGAEAFF	TGTGCCAGCAGCCCCCGTGGGATCGAGGGGGCTGAAGCTTTCTTT
TRBV5-6	once	.	TRBJ1-6	CASSLDWGPNSPLHF	TGTGCCAGCAGCTTGGATTGGGGTCCAAATTCACCCCTCCACTTT
TRBV10-3	few	TRBD1	TRBJ2-7	CAISDPGQRNEQYF	TGTGCCATCAGTGACCCGGGACAGAGGAACGAGCAGTACTTC
TRBV2	.	.	TRBJ2-3	CASISITGDTQYF	TGTGCCAGCATTTCGATAACCGGAGATACGCAGTATTTT
TRBV30	.	.	TRBJ1-4	CAWSGTFNEKLFF	TGTGCCTGGAGCGGGACCTTTAATGAAAAACTGTTTTTT
TRBV5-1	.	TRBD1	TRBJ1-4	CASNTGATNEKLFF	TGCGCCAGCAACACAGGGGCAACTAATGAAAAACTGTTTTTT
TRBV9	.	TRBD2	TRBJ2-5	CASSVLAGEETQYF	TGTGCCAGCAGCGTCCTAGCGGGGGAAGAGACCCAGTACTTC
TRBV9	.	.	TRBJ2-7	CASSGHRVNEQYF	TGTGCCAGCAGCGGCCACAGGGTAAACGAGCAGTACTTC
TRBV5-8	.	TRBD2	TRBJ2-1	CASSPPSGVIGNEQFF	TGTGCCAGCAGCCCCCCTAGCGGAGTGATTGGCAATGAGCAGTTCTTC
TRBV9	few	TRBD1	TRBJ1-1	CASSAGTGSAFF	TGTGCCAGCAGCGCCGGGACAGGGTCAGCTTTCTTT
TRBV6-1	.	TRBD1	TRBJ2-1	CASSVGTGGPGQFF	TGTGCCAGCAGTGTAGGGACAGGGGGCCCGGGGCAGTTCTTC
TRBV27	.	TRBD2	TRBJ2-7	CASGHSGISGGFYEQYF	TGTGCCAGCGGACACAGCGGGATTAGCGGAGGCTTCTACGAGCAGTACTTC
TRBV29-1	once	TRBD2	TRBJ2-1	CSAKKGLAPPEQFF	TGCAGCGCTAAAAAGGGACTAGCCCCCCCAGAGCAGTTCTTC
TRBV9	.	.	TRBJ2-3	CASSVEELAASTDTQYF	TGTGCCAGCAGCGTAGAGGAACTAGCCGCTAGCACAGATACGCAGTATTTT
TRBV27	.	.	TRBJ2-3	CARHKQTTDTQYF	TGTGCCAGACACAAACAGACCACAGATACGCAGTATTTT
TRBV7-9	.	.	TRBJ2-7	CASSGLRGDSYEQYF	TGTGCCAGCAGCGGCCTTCGAGGGGACTCCTACGAGCAGTACTTC
TRBV27	.	.	TRBJ1-4	CASSLGSRGNEKLFF	TGTGCCAGCAGTTTAGGGTCCAGGGGTAATGAAAAACTGTTTTTT
TRBV11-2	.	TRBD1	TRBJ2-7	CASSLIQGEGPSYEQYF	TGTGCCAGCAGCTTAATACAGGGGGAAGGGCCTTCCTACGAGCAGTACTTC
TRBV28	once	.	TRBJ2-3	CASSLREPYTDTQYF	TGTGCCAGCAGTTTACGGGAGCCTTACACAGATACGCAGTATTTT
TRBV7-8	.	.	TRBJ1-4	CASSQTGTDEKLFF	TGTGCCAGCAGCCAGACAGGAACGGATGAAAAACTGTTTTTT
TRBV7-9	.	.	TRBJ2-7	CASSLEEGREGEQYF	TGTGCCAGCAGCTTAGAGGAGGGGCGGGAAGGCGAGCAGTACTTC
TRBV19	few	.	TRBJ1-1	CASSLLRDDEAFF	TGTGCCAGTAGTCTTCTCCGGGACGATGAAGCTTTCTTT
TRBV19	once	.	TRBJ1-4	CASSIEGRGNEKLFF	TGTGCCAGTAGTATAGAAGGGCGAGGTAATGAAAAACTGTTTTTT
TRBV6-5	.	.	TRBJ2-5	CATRVRSQETQYF	TGTGCCACCCGAGTGAGGTCCCAGGAGACCCAGTACTTC
TRBV11-2	few	.	TRBJ1-4	CASRSTVNEKLFF	TGTGCCAGCAGATCAACAGTGAATGAAAAACTGTTTTTT
TRBV5-4	.	.	TRBJ2-7	CASSLERQAYEQYF	TGTGCCAGCAGCCTGGAAAGACAAGCCTACGAGCAGTACTTC
TRBV7-6	.	.	TRBJ2-2	CASSLAPPMPGTNTGELFF	TGTGCCAGCAGCTTAGCGCCACCAATGCCCGGGACGAACACCGGGGAGCTGTTTTTT
TRBV9	.	.	TRBJ2-5	CASSVDGGANQETQYF	TGTGCCAGCAGCGTAGACGGGGGCGCGAACCAAGAGACCCAGTACTTC
TRBV7-6	.	TRBD2	TRBJ2-1	CASSLNYGLASNEQFF	TGTGCCAGCAGCTTAAACTACGGACTAGCGAGTAATGAGCAGTTCTTC
TRBV7-2	.	.	TRBJ2-7	CASSSLPGTGFYEQYF	TGTGCCAGCAGCTCGCTCCCCGGGACGGGTTTCTACGAGCAGTACTTC
TRBV29-1	.	TRBD1	TRBJ2-3	CSVRRGQAEADTQYF	TGCAGCGTTCGGAGGGGACAGGCAGAAGCGGATACGCAGTATTTT